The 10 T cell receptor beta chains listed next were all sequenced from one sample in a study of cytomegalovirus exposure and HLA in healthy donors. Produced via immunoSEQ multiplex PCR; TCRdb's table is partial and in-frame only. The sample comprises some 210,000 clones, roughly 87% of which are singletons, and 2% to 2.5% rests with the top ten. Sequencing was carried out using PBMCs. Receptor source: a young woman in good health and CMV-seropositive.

CDR3 amino acids: CASSFIRDQETQYF. CDR3 nucleotides: TGTGCCAGCAGTTTTATTCGGGACCAAGAGACCCAGTACTTC. This chain joins TRBV28 and TRBJ2-5; D not resolved. V dropped 3 bases and J dropped 0 bases, with 8 bases sitting between them. The V gene's germline CDR1 is MDHEN and CDR2 SYDVKM. This CDR3 region has 14 residues.

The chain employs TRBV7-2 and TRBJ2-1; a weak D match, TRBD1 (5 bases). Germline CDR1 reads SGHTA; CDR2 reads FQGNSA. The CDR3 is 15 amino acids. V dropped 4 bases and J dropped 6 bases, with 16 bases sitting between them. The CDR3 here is CASSSIDRYGNEQFF. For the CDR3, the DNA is TGTGCCAGCAGCTCTATTGACAGATACGGCAATGAGCAGTTCTTC.

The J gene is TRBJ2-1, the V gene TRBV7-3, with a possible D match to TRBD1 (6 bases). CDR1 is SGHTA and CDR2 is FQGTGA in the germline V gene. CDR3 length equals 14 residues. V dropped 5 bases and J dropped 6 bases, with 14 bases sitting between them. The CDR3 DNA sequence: TGTGCCAGCAGCCCCCGGGACACCACCAATGAGCAGTTCTTC. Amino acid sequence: CASSPRDTTNEQFF.

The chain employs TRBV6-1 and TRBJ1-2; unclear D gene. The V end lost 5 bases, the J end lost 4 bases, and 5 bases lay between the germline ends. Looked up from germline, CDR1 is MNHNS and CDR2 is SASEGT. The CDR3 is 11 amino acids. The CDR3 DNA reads TGTGCCAGCAGTACTACCTATGGCTACACCTTC. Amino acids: CASSTTYGYTF.

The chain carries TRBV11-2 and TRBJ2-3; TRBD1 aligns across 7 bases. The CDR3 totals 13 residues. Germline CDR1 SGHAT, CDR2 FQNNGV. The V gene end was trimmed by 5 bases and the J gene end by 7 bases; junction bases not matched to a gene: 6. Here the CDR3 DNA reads TGTGCCAGCAGCACCGACAGGGCGAATACGCAGTATTTT. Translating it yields CASSTDRANTQYF.

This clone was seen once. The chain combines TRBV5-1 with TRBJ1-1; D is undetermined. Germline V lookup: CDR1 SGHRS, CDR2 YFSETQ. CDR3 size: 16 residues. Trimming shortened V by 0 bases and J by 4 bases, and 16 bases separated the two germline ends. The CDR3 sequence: CASSLAIGRRATEAFF. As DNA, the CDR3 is TGCGCCAGCAGCTTGGCGATCGGGAGGAGGGCCACTGAAGCTTTCTTT.

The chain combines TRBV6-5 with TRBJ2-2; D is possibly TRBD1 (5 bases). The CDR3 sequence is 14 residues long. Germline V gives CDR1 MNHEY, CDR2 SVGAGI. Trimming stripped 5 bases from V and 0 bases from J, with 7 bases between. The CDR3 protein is CASSRTPNTGELFF. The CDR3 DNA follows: TGTGCCAGCAGTAGGACACCGAACACCGGGGAGCTGTTTTTT.

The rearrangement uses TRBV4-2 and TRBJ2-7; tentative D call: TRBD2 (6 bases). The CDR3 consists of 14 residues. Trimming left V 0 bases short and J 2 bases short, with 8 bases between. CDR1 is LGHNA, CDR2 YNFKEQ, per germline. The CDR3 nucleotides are TGTGCCAGCAGCCAAGAGGAGGGGACCTACGAGCAGTACTTC. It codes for CASSQEEGTYEQYF.

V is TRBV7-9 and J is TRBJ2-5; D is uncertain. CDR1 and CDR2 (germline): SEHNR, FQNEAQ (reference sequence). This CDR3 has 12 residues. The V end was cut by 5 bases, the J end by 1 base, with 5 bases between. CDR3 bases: TGTGCCAGCAGCCACTTCCAAGAGACCCAGTACTTC. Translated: CASSHFQETQYF.

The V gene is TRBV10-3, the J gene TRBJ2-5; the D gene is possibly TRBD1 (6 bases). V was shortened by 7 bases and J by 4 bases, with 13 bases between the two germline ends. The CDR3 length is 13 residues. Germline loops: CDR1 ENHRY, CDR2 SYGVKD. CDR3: CAIKQGGGETQYF. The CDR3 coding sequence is TGTGCCATCAAACAGGGCGGAGGAGAGACCCAGTACTTC.